These T cell receptor beta chains were read from a single sample in a study of blood T cell repertoires in COVID-19. Repertoires were generated with immunoSEQ multiplex PCR, while TCRdb's copy carries only in-frame clones and drops some. The table shows a few hundred thousand clones, with around 90% occurring only once. The sample comprised peripheral blood. The receptors derive from a woman aged 30 to 39 with acute or convalescent COVID-19. The CDR3 runs from the conserved cysteine through the conserved F or W. The order of the fields is J gene, V gene, clone size, D gene, CDR3 protein, CDR3 DNA. The D gene is left open where the match is weak. Not every row has a clone size; where given, it reads once, few, many or a size class.

>TRBJ2-7|TRBV5-6|.|TRBD2
CASRGAGLTYEQYF
TGTGCCAGCAGGGGAGCGGGGCTAACCTACGAGCAGTACTTC
>TRBJ2-7|TRBV19|.|.
CASSIELGVSYEQYF
TGTGCCAGTAGTATAGAATTAGGGGTGTCCTACGAGCAGTACTTC
>TRBJ2-7|TRBV9|few|.
CASSLHLRGDYEQYF
TGTGCCAGCAGCCTCCACCTCCGGGGAGACTACGAGCAGTACTTC
>TRBJ1-1|TRBV12-3/TRBV12-4|.|TRBD1
CASSQQGATEAFF
TGTGCCAGCAGTCAACAGGGGGCCACTGAAGCTTTCTTT
>TRBJ2-1|TRBV9|few|.
CASSVSGTYNEQFF
TGTGCCAGCAGCGTATCCGGGACCTACAATGAGCAGTTCTTC
>TRBJ1-1|TRBV4-1|.|.
CASSPPRGTEAFF
TGCGCCAGCAGTCCCCCCCGGGGTACTGAAGCTTTCTTT
>TRBJ2-1|TRBV9|.|.
CASSVGNSGNEQFF
TGTGCCAGCAGCGTAGGTAATAGCGGCAATGAGCAGTTCTTC
>TRBJ2-7|TRBV12-3/TRBV12-4|.|.
CASSLATGEQYF
TGTGCCAGCAGTTTAGCGACGGGCGAGCAGTACTTC
>TRBJ2-7|TRBV4-2|.|TRBD2
CASSQDLAGSTYEQYF
TGTGCCAGCAGCCAAGACCTAGCGGGCTCAACCTACGAGCAGTACTTC
>TRBJ1-6|TRBV13|.|.
CASSSINGSPLHF
TGTGCCAGCAGCTCTATAAATGGTTCACCCCTCCACTTT
>TRBJ1-2|TRBV9|.|TRBD1
CASSMDRGLGYTF
TGTGCCAGCAGCATGGACAGGGGTTTAGGCTACACCTTC
>TRBJ2-3|TRBV19|.|TRBD2
CASSIVSGMRSTQYF
TGTGCCAGTAGTATAGTAAGCGGGATGAGGTCTACGCAGTATTTT
>TRBJ2-1|TRBV6-2/TRBV6-3|.|.
CASNPGSSYNEQFF
TGTGCCAGCAACCCTGGCAGTTCCTACAATGAGCAGTTCTTC
>TRBJ2-2|TRBV11-3|.|.
CASTSGLLPGELFF
TGTGCCAGCACATCCGGACTCCTTCCCGGGGAGCTGTTTTTT
>TRBJ2-1|TRBV19|.|.
CASSIEKAPGNEQFF
TGTGCCAGTAGTATAGAAAAGGCTCCCGGGAATGAGCAGTTCTTC
>TRBJ2-7|TRBV7-9|.|TRBD2
CASSLTPTGTRFYEQYF
TGTGCCAGCAGCTTAACCCCGACCGGGACTAGATTTTACGAGCAGTACTTC
>TRBJ2-3|TRBV10-3|.|TRBD2
CAISVLAGADTQYF
TGTGCCATCAGTGTCCTAGCGGGAGCAGATACGCAGTATTTT
>TRBJ2-5|TRBV3-1/TRBV3-2|once|.
CASSQDPRHPTQYF
TGTGCCAGCAGCCAAGATCCGAGGCACCCGACCCAGTACTTC
>TRBJ1-5|TRBV27|.|.
CASSFGGFSNQPQHF
TGTGCCAGCAGTTTCGGGGGTTTCAGCAATCAGCCCCAGCATTTT
>TRBJ1-1|TRBV29-1|.|.
CSVGGTYAFF
TGCAGCGTTGGAGGGACATACGCTTTCTTT
>TRBJ2-1|TRBV12-3/TRBV12-4|.|.
CASAGQNEQFF
TGTGCCAGCGCGGGACAGAATGAGCAGTTCTTC
>TRBJ2-1|TRBV2|.|TRBD2
CASSELSGSGNEQFF
TGTGCCAGCAGTGAACTTAGCGGGAGCGGTAATGAGCAGTTCTTC
>TRBJ2-5|TRBV7-9|.|.
CASSLRSGNSETQYF
TGTGCCAGCAGCTTGCGATCGGGAAACTCGGAGACCCAGTACTTC
>TRBJ1-4|TRBV6-6|few|.
CASRKQGDNEKLFF
TGTGCCAGCAGAAAGCAGGGTGACAATGAAAAACTGTTTTTT
>TRBJ2-1|TRBV12-5|.|TRBD2
CASGPVAGDPEQFF
TGTGCTAGTGGTCCCGTAGCGGGAGACCCTGAGCAGTTCTTC
>TRBJ2-5|TRBV5-4|.|TRBD2
CASSRRTSGRKTQYF
TGTGCCAGCAGCCGACGGACTAGCGGGAGGAAGACCCAGTACTTC
>TRBJ1-5|TRBV10-3|.|.
CAISESLSNQPQHF
TGTGCCATCAGTGAATCCCTTAGCAATCAGCCCCAGCATTTT
>TRBJ2-1|TRBV9|.|.
CASSVWPSDLSYNEQFF
TGTGCCAGCAGCGTATGGCCTAGTGACCTCTCCTACAATGAGCAGTTCTTC
>TRBJ2-2|TRBV5-5|.|.
CASSRDGGANTGELFF
TGTGCCAGCAGCCGGGACGGCGGGGCGAACACCGGGGAGCTGTTTTTT
>TRBJ2-5|TRBV4-3|.|TRBD2
CASSQSTSSEAQYF
TGCGCCAGCAGCCAATCGACTAGCTCCGAGGCCCAGTACTTC
>TRBJ2-5|TRBV6-4|.|TRBD2
CASSASGESETQYF
TGTGCCAGCAGTGCTAGCGGGGAGTCAGAGACCCAGTACTTC
>TRBJ2-7|TRBV30|few|.
CAWSRDAGSYEQYF
TGTGCCTGGAGTCGCGATGCAGGATCCTACGAGCAGTACTTC
>TRBJ1-2|TRBV24-1|.|.
CATSSVYGYTF
TGTGCCACCAGCTCAGTCTATGGCTACACCTTC
>TRBJ2-1|TRBV27|.|.
CASSSTPDYYNEQFF
TGTGCCAGCAGTTCTACGCCCGACTACTACAATGAGCAGTTCTTC
>TRBJ1-2|TRBV18|.|.
CASSPTGYGYTF
TGTGCCAGCTCACCCACAGGGTATGGCTACACCTTC
>TRBJ2-7|TRBV2|once|.
CASRISGAGEQYF
TGTGCCAGCAGGATCTCCGGGGCGGGAGAGCAGTACTTC
>TRBJ1-4|TRBV7-2|once|TRBD1
CASSSGQGVRTNEKLFF
TGTGCCAGCAGCTCGGGACAGGGGGTCCGAACTAATGAAAAACTGTTTTTT
>TRBJ2-7|TRBV15|.|.
CATSREAASDYEQYF
TGTGCCACCAGCAGAGAGGCGGCTAGCGACTACGAGCAGTACTTC
>TRBJ1-3|TRBV9|.|.
CASSVEEGLGNTIYF
TGTGCCAGCAGCGTAGAGGAGGGGTTGGGAAACACCATATATTTT
>TRBJ1-2|TRBV18|once|TRBD1
CASSPGQDSYTF
TGTGCCAGCTCACCTGGACAGGACAGCTACACCTTC
>TRBJ2-5|TRBV24-1|.|.
CATSDFRGEETQYF
TGTGCCACCAGTGATTTCCGGGGTGAAGAGACCCAGTACTTC
>TRBJ2-1|TRBV5-1|.|.
CASSLTSSSYNEQFF
TGCGCCAGCAGCTTGACTAGTAGCTCCTACAATGAGCAGTTCTTC
>TRBJ1-4|TRBV5-8|once|.
CASSRNRVGIEKLFF
TGTGCCAGCAGCAGGAACAGGGTCGGTATTGAAAAACTGTTTTTT
>TRBJ2-7|TRBV6-5|.|TRBD1
CASSYRDRGLEQYF
TGTGCCAGCAGTTACCGGGACAGGGGGCTTGAGCAGTACTTC
>TRBJ2-3|TRBV2|.|TRBD1
CASSGRDRVVDTQYF
TGTGCCAGCAGTGGCCGAGACAGGGTTGTAGATACGCAGTATTTT
>TRBJ1-4|TRBV5-6|.|.
CASSLRGQATNEKLFF
TGTGCCAGCAGCTTGAGGGGACAAGCAACTAATGAAAAACTGTTTTTT
>TRBJ1-2|TRBV19|.|.
CASSIDRGYGYTF
TGTGCCAGTAGTATCGATAGGGGGTATGGCTACACCTTC
>TRBJ1-2|TRBV12-3/TRBV12-4|.|TRBD1
CASTATGENGYTF
TGTGCCAGCACCGCGACAGGGGAGAATGGCTACACCTTC
>TRBJ2-7|TRBV6-5|.|.
CASSYSFGSSYEQYF
TGTGCCAGCAGTTATAGCTTCGGGAGCTCCTACGAGCAGTACTTC
>TRBJ2-3|TRBV7-2|.|.
CASRDPGTDTQYF
TGTGCCAGCAGGGATCCGGGGACAGATACGCAGTATTTT
>TRBJ2-3|TRBV5-4|.|.
CASSSQSLAPTGTDTQYF
TGTGCCAGCAGCTCCCAAAGCTTAGCGCCAACCGGAACAGATACGCAGTATTTT
>TRBJ1-1|TRBV19|.|TRBD1
CASSIGQGTEAFF
TGTGCCAGTAGTATTGGACAGGGCACTGAAGCTTTCTTT
>TRBJ2-1|TRBV7-9|.|.
CASSLFAGGNEQFF
TGTGCCAGCAGCTTATTTGCCGGTGGCAATGAGCAGTTCTTC
>TRBJ2-1|TRBV5-1|.|.
CASSLSTTKSSYNEQFF
TGCGCCAGCAGCTTGTCTACTACAAAAAGCTCCTACAATGAGCAGTTCTTC
>TRBJ2-7|TRBV19|.|TRBD1
CASSPRDRGREQYF
TGTGCCAGTAGCCCGAGGGACAGGGGGCGAGAGCAGTACTTC
>TRBJ2-2|TRBV6-5|once|TRBD2
CASSTSGKAGELFF
TGTGCCAGCAGTACTAGCGGGAAGGCCGGGGAGCTGTTTTTT
>TRBJ2-7|TRBV6-2/TRBV6-3|.|TRBD1
CASSYLGTGDSYEQYF
TGTGCCAGCAGTTACCTCGGGACAGGGGACTCCTACGAGCAGTACTTC
>TRBJ2-2|TRBV13|.|.
CASTVQANTGELFF
TGTGCCAGCACGGTACAGGCTAACACCGGGGAGCTGTTTTTT